This T cell receptor (beta chain) was sequenced in a study of spatial heterogeneity in lung cancer. Each molecule of TCR cDNA was tagged with one unique molecular identifier. TCRdb itself ran the 5' RACE reads through MiXCR, one entry per CDR3 protein. The sample consists of 20,000 to 30,000 distinct CDR3 sequences, roughly 4.5% of them appearing once. The CDR3 is 15 residues long. Per germline, CDR1 LNHDA and CDR2 SQIVND (reference sequence). Trimming removed 4 bases from V and 4 bases from J; junction bases left unmatched: 7. Regarding time point: sample taken at primary tumor resection. Sequencing of whole RNA from tumor, nontumor lung or frozen PBMC involved no sorting. Samples were donated by 72 untreated early-stage non-small cell lung cancer patients. This clonotype was counted ten times or more.

The sequenced sample was PBMCs, obtained at surgery. This clonotype was sampled from a male donor with early-stage non-small cell lung cancer. The gene calls are TRBV19 and TRBJ1-5; 7 bases match TRBD1. The CDR3 protein is CASSTRDSSNQPQHF. The CDR3 region has the DNA TGTGCCAGTAGTACACGGGACAGCTCAAATCAGCCCCAGCATTTT.